This T cell receptor beta chain came from a study of naive and memory T cell subsets. CDR3 length: 14 residues. Between the trimmed V and J ends, which lost 7 bases and 3 bases, there was a span of 13 bases. Germline values: CDR1 SGHVS, CDR2 FQNEAQ. The beta constant-region primer was an equimolar mix of two oligonucleotides covering TRBC1 and TRBC2. The ligated cDNA underwent four PCR rounds using SP2 and nested alpha and beta constant-region primers. A 12-nucleotide UMI and the SP2 primer were added to the cDNA 3' end by oligonucleotide ligation. TCRdb independently ran MiXCR on the UMI-ligation and nested PCR reads; one entry per CDR3 protein. This sample has approximately 17,000 distinct CDR3 sequences, with approximately 9% found just once.

V usage is TRBV7-8 and J usage is TRBJ2-1; D perhaps matches TRBD1 (6 bases). The sequence was obtained from a human donor in good health. Specimen: central memory CD8+ T cells from blood. CDR3 in DNA: TGTGCCAGCACCAGGGGACCCCTCTACAATGAGCAGTTCTTC. It is translated as CASTRGPLYNEQFF.